What follows are 23 T cell receptor beta chains derived from one specimen sequenced in a study of T cells in narcolepsy. Using immunoSEQ multiplex PCR, the repertoire was profiled, and TCRdb retains in-frame clones only, with some absent. The data show approximately 25,000 clones, roughly 86% seen once. Material for sequencing was CD45RA- memory CD4+ T cells from PBMCs. These receptors were collected from a human donor with narcolepsy.

This clone was counted between two and nine times. The chain uses TRBV5-4 and TRBJ2-3; no clear D gene. This CDR3 region has 15 residues. The V end lost 0 bases, the J end lost 3 bases, and 11 bases lay between the germline ends. The germline V gene encodes CDR1 SGHNT and CDR2 YYREEE (reference sequence). CDR3 in DNA: TGTGCCAGCAGCTTGGACTCCCTGGGAACAGATACGCAGTATTTT. It yields the protein CASSLDSLGTDTQYF.

About this clone itself: Distinct nucleotide sequences in the sample also encode this CDR3. This sequence joins TRBV7-9 and TRBJ2-5; 8 bases map to TRBD1. The J segment lost 5 bases and the V segment lost 4 bases, leaving 3 bases of the junction unmatched. The CDR3 loop spans 13 amino acids. Germline loops: CDR1 SEHNR, CDR2 FQNEAQ (reference sequence). CDR3: CASSSRGPETQYF. In DNA form, the CDR3 reads TGTGCCAGCAGCTCCAGGGGGCCGGAGACCCAGTACTTC.

The rearrangement joins TRBV6-5 to TRBJ1-3, with D perhaps matching TRBD1 (6 bases). Trimming took off 5 bases at V and 5 bases at J, with 13 bases between the two ends. This CDR3 comprises 14 residues. Germline V CDR1 and CDR2: MNHEY, SVGAGI. As DNA, the CDR3 is TGTGCCAGCAGTGAAGGTCAGGGGAGAAACACCATATATTTT. It is translated as CASSEGQGRNTIYF.

This clone has just a few counts. This chain uses TRBV19 with TRBJ1-5, with D possibly matching TRBD1 (5 bases). The CDR3 spans 13 residues. Germline CDR1 and CDR2: LNHDA and SQIVND (reference sequence). V gave up 7 bases and J gave up 0 bases, with 7 bases separating them. The CDR3 region is CASMGVSNQPQHF. The CDR3 coding sequence is TGTGCCAGTATGGGGGTTAGCAATCAGCCCCAGCATTTT.

V and J are TRBV29-1 and TRBJ2-7; TRBD1 agrees at 7 bases. The CDR3 covers 12 residues. The trim removed 1 base at V and 9 bases at J, leaving 6 bases unmatched. From germline, CDR1 is SQVTM and CDR2 ANQGSEA. Here the CDR3 DNA reads TGCAGCGTTGAAGCGAAGGGACAGACGCAGTACTTC. Amino acids: CSVEAKGQTQYF.

The chain combines TRBV11-3 with TRBJ2-3; 9 positions match TRBD2. V was clipped by 4 bases and J by 3 bases; unmatched bases: 5. The length of the CDR3 is 15 residues. Germline-derived CDR1 and CDR2 are SGHNT and YENEEA. The DNA for the CDR3 is TGTGCCAGCAGCTATGGGACTAGCAGTACAGATACGCAGTATTTT. Its protein is CASSYGTSSTDTQYF.

This chain links TRBV5-6 with TRBJ1-1; the D is unclear. V dropped 3 bases and J dropped 7 bases, with 13 bases sitting between them. This CDR3 contains 13 residues. Germline lookup yields CDR1 SGHDT and CDR2 YYEEEE. The CDR3 bases are TGTGCCAGCAGCTCAATATTTGTTCGTGAAGCTTTCTTT. Its translation: CASSSIFVREAFF.

V usage is TRBV9 and J usage is TRBJ2-7; D remains unclear. The germline V gene encodes CDR1 SGDLS and CDR2 YYNGEE. Trimming cost V 0 bases and J 4 bases, with 14 bases left between them. The CDR3 runs 15 residues. The CDR3 coding sequence is TGTGCCAGCAGCGTAGCTGTCAGTCCCCAATACGAGCAGTACTTC. It is translated as CASSVAVSPQYEQYF. The whole variable domain, filled in from reference TRBV9 and TRBJ2-7, reads DSGVTQTPKHLITATGQRVTLRCSPRSGDLSVYWYQQSLDQGLQFLIQYYNGEERAKGNILERFSAQQFPDLHSELNLSSLELGDSALYFCASSVAVSPQYEQYFGPGTRLTVT.

V and J are TRBV7-8 and TRBJ2-2; TRBD2 is a possible D gene (5 bases). The CDR3 is made up of 17 amino acids. Trimming took off 1 base at V and 1 base at J, with 13 bases between the two ends. The germline V gene has CDR1 SGHVS and CDR2 FQNEAQ. The CDR3 spells CASSLGVGRLNTGELFF. The CDR3 coding sequence is TGTGCCAGCAGCTTAGGGGTGGGGAGATTGAACACCGGGGAGCTGTTTTTT. Full variable domain (missing parts from reference TRBV7-8 and TRBJ2-2): GAGVSQSPRYKVAKRGQDVALRCDPISGHVSLFWYQQALGQGPEFLTYFQNEAQLDKSGLPSDRFFAERPEGSVSTLKIQRTQQEDSAVYLCASSLGVGRLNTGELFFGEGSRLTVL.

The chain couples TRBV18 to TRBJ1-1, with 7 bases aligning to TRBD1. The CDR3 has 14 amino acids. J was trimmed by 4 bases and V by 2 bases; bases with no gene match: 4. Per germline, CDR1 KGHSH and CDR2 LQKENI. The CDR3 DNA follows: TGTGCCAGCTCACCAGCAGGGGGGGGCACTGAAGCTTTCTTT. Encoded protein: CASSPAGGGTEAFF.

This clone turned up a few times. The genes are TRBV5-6 and TRBJ1-5; a possible D gene is TRBD1 (5 bases). Germline V gene data show CDR1 as SGHDT and CDR2 as YYEEEE. This CDR3 contains 16 residues. V dropped 2 bases and J dropped 2 bases, with 14 bases sitting between them. CDR3 coding DNA: TGTGCCAGCAGCTTTCAGAGTGGGGCTGGCAATCAGCCCCAGCATTTT. Its translation is CASSFQSGAGNQPQHF. The whole variable domain, remainder taken from reference TRBV5-6 and TRBJ1-5, is DAGVTQSPTHLIKTRGQQVTLRCSPKSGHDTVSWYQQALGQGPQFIFQYYEEEERQRGNFPDRFSGHQFPNYSSELNVNALLLGDSALYLCASSFQSGAGNQPQHFGDGTRLSIL.

The chain couples TRBV9 to TRBJ2-7; 8 nucleotides align to TRBD2. Per germline, CDR1 SGDLS and CDR2 YYNGEE. This CDR3 is built from 14 residues. V shed 4 bases and J 3 bases; nucleotides not matched to a gene: 6. In DNA form, the CDR3 reads TGTGCCAGCAGCCAAGCGGGAGTTCGCTACGAGCAGTACTTC. Translated: CASSQAGVRYEQYF.

The chain combines TRBV27 with TRBJ1-1; D may be TRBD1 (5 bases). Germline CDR1 and CDR2: MNHEY and SMNVEV (reference sequence). The CDR3 is 11 amino acids. Trimming removed 9 bases from V and 7 bases from J, with 12 bases in between. The CDR3, as DNA: TGTGCCAGTTACCGGGACCGTGAAGCTTTCTTT. Amino acid sequence: CASYRDREAFF.

The chain carries TRBV5-6 and TRBJ1-1; 7 nucleotides align to TRBD1. Germline loops: CDR1 SGHDT, CDR2 YYEEEE. The CDR3 extends over 14 amino acids. The V segment lost 2 bases and the J segment 11 bases; nucleotides outside the gene matches: 12. The CDR3 DNA is TGTGCCAGCAGCTTCCGGGACAGACCGCTGATTGCTTTCTTT. Its protein is CASSFRDRPLIAFF.

The V and J genes are TRBV19 and TRBJ1-2; TRBD1 is a possible D gene (5 bases). Per the germline V gene, CDR1 is LNHDA and CDR2 is SQIVND (reference sequence). Between the trimmed V and J ends, which lost 3 bases and 4 bases, there was a span of 12 bases. The CDR3 has 14 amino acids. The CDR3 DNA reads TGTGCCAGTAGTATTCCCGGGGCCAGCTATGGCTACACCTTC. This gives the protein CASSIPGASYGYTF.

The rearrangement links TRBV7-2 to TRBJ2-3; D might be TRBD1 or TRBD2, each matching 5 bases. Trimming shortened V by 2 bases and J by 2 bases, and 17 bases separated the two germline ends. Germline CDR1 is SGHTA and CDR2 is FQGNSA. The CDR3 is made up of 17 amino acids. In DNA, the CDR3 is TGTGCCAGCAGCTTAAGGTTCGGGACGGTACACACAGATACGCAGTATTTT. Translated: CASSLRFGTVHTDTQYF.

V gene TRBV19 combines with J gene TRBJ2-7; 9 nucleotides line up with TRBD2. With 3 bases clipped from V and 4 bases from J, the junction kept 10 bases outside the gene matches. The CDR3 is made up of 16 amino acids. Germline CDR1 LNHDA, CDR2 SQIVND (reference sequence). Here the CDR3 reads CASSIERTSAAYEQYF. CDR3 bases: TGTGCCAGTAGTATCGAGAGGACTAGCGCAGCATACGAGCAGTACTTC.

This clone was seen once. The CDR3 spells CASSPALITAPLETQYF. Here the CDR3 DNA reads TGTGCCAGCAGCCCGGCGCTAATCACGGCCCCCCTAGAGACCCAGTACTTC. The genes are TRBV5-4 and TRBJ2-5; no definite D call. The CDR3 is made up of 17 amino acids. With 4 bases removed from V and 4 bases from J, the gap between germline ends came to 23 bases. In germline, CDR1 is SGHNT, CDR2 YYREEE (reference sequence).

The rearrangement links TRBV25-1 to TRBJ2-5; tentative D call: TRBD1 (5 bases). The CDR3 covers 11 residues. Germline CDR1 reads MGHDK; CDR2 reads SYGVNS. Trimming stripped 8 bases from V and 5 bases from J, with 9 bases between. CDR3 sequence reads: CASGARETQYF. The CDR3 DNA sequence: TGTGCCAGCGGGGCTCGGGAGACCCAGTACTTC.

V gene TRBV18 combines with J gene TRBJ1-5; 9 nucleotides agree with TRBD1. The CDR3 is made up of 16 amino acids. J gave up 7 bases and V 3 bases, and 10 bases lay outside the gene matches. The germline CDR1 and CDR2 sequences are KGHSH and LQKENI. The CDR3 DNA reads as TGTGCCAGCTCACCGGACCAACAGGGGGCAGAGCAGCCCCAGCATTTT. Translating gives CASSPDQQGAEQPQHF.

V usage is TRBV6-6 and J usage is TRBJ2-7; D may be TRBD1 or TRBD2 (5 bases each). The V gene's germline CDR1 is MNHNY and CDR2 SVGAGI (reference sequence). Trimming pared 5 bases from V and 3 bases from J, leaving 14 bases between. The CDR3 sequence is 14 residues long. CDR3: CASSRDRRGYEQYF. The CDR3 DNA sequence: TGTGCCAGCAGTCGGGACCGACGGGGCTACGAGCAGTACTTC.

The rearrangement joins TRBV11-2 to TRBJ1-4; no clear D gene. The CDR3 is made up of 13 amino acids. In germline, CDR1 is SGHAT, CDR2 FQNNGV. Trimming removed 5 bases from V and 5 bases from J, with 9 bases in between. CDR3 sequence: CASSQRKNEKLFF. In DNA, the CDR3 is TGTGCCAGCAGCCAACGGAAGAATGAAAAACTGTTTTTT.

V gene TRBV25-1 combines with J gene TRBJ2-1; D is unresolved. The CDR3 length is 11 residues. Trimming removed 2 bases from V and 9 bases from J, with 5 bases in between. Germline V gene data show CDR1 as MGHDK and CDR2 as SYGVNS. CDR3 nucleotides: TGTGCCAGCAGTGAAATCGTTGAGCAGTTCTTC. This codes for CASSEIVEQFF.